This T cell receptor beta chain was retrieved from a study of shared clonotypes between healthy human individuals. Study overall: Per donor, three plates held CD4 naive cells, three held CD4 memory, two held CD8 naive and one held CD8 memory. Overall study results and limits: How much donors shared clonotypes was expected to be affected by sequencing depth. Clonotypes which were not shared had lower generation probabilities than clonotypes that all four donors shared.

The CDR3 has 11 residues. Trimming stripped 3 bases from V and 7 bases from J, with 4 bases between. Looked up from germline, CDR1 is SGHVS and CDR2 is FQNEAQ. In regard to this clone: The antigen is not known.

TCRdb keeps only in-frame clones here, not all; method: immunoSEQ multiplex PCR. The sample yields 2 million or so clones, approximately 95% seen once. Sequenced sample: naive CD4+ T cells sorted from blood. Subset in this sample: CD45RA+ positively selected. The chain is built from TRBV7-8 and TRBJ2-1; D is unclear. This TCR was recovered from a man between 18 and 35 years old in good health. The CDR3 DNA follows: TGTGCCAGCAGCTTCAAGAATGAGCAGTTCTTC. It codes for CASSFKNEQFF.